Each of the 23 T cell receptor beta chains below was sequenced from the same sample in a study of response to subunit inactivated influenza vaccine. TCRdb re-called the RT-PCR reads through MiXCR, storing one row per CDR3 protein. The data hold around 580,000 distinct CDR3 sequences, with about 11% observed a single time. The input for sequencing was PBMCs from blood, taken on the day of vaccination. All receptors derive from a man aged 50 to 59 who received an inactivated influenza vaccine.

This clonotype was seen many times. The chain joins TRBV5-1 to TRBJ2-3; 11 positions agree with TRBD1. Germline-derived CDR1 and CDR2 are SGHRS and YFSETQ. The CDR3 has 15 amino acids. Losses at the gene ends were 4 bases for V and 4 bases for J; bases not matched to a gene: 5. CDR3 residues: CASSQGQGVADTQYF. CDR3 DNA: TGCGCCAGCAGCCAGGGACAGGGGGTCGCAGATACGCAGTATTTT.

The rearrangement joins TRBV2 to TRBJ1-5; TRBD1 matches at 7 bases. J gave up 0 bases and V 7 bases, and 6 bases lay outside the gene matches. The CDR3 spans 15 residues. Germline CDR1 and CDR2: SNHLY and FYNNEI. CDR3 sequence (DNA): TGTGCCAGCATGTATGGGACAGATAGCAATCAGCCCCAGCATTTT. This sequence encodes CASMYGTDSNQPQHF. The full variable domain, with the rest looked up from reference TRBV2 and TRBJ1-5, is EPEVTQTPSHQVTQMGQEVILRCVPISNHLYFYWYRQILGQKVEFLVSFYNNEISEKSEIFDDQFSVERPDGSNFTLKIRSTKLEDSAMYFCASMYGTDSNQPQHFGDGTRLSIL.

Ten or more counts support this clonotype. V is TRBV7-2 and J is TRBJ1-1; 7 nucleotides align to TRBD1. CDR3 size: 14 residues. The germline V gene encodes CDR1 SGHTA and CDR2 FQGNSA. The V gene end was trimmed by 5 bases and the J gene end by 4 bases; junction bases not matched to a gene: 7. The CDR3 DNA sequence: TGTGCCAGCAGCGCGACAGGGCGCGGCACTGAAGCTTTCTTT. This gives the protein CASSATGRGTEAFF. The full variable domain, in which reference TRBV7-2 and TRBJ1-1 provide the parts outside the CDR3, is GAGVSQSPSNKVTEKGKDVELRCDPISGHTALYWYRQSLGQGLEFLIYFQGNSAPDKSGLPSDRFSAERTGGSVSTLTIQRTQQEDSAVYLCASSATGRGTEAFFGQGTRLTVV.

This clonotype was found a few times. The chain couples TRBV30 to TRBJ1-1; D uncertain. CDR3 size: 16 residues. The germline V and J ends were trimmed by 1 base and 3 bases, with 18 bases remaining between them. The germline CDR1 and CDR2 sequences are GTSNPN and SVGIG (reference sequence). Written as DNA, the CDR3 is TGTGCCTGGAGTGAGCGACTCGGAAGGAGTGACACTGAAGCTTTCTTT. Its protein product is CAWSERLGRSDTEAFF.

The chain recombines TRBV5-5 with TRBJ1-1; D is uncertain. Germline V gene lookup returns CDR1 SGHKS and CDR2 YYEKEE (reference sequence). This CDR3 has 16 amino acids. V lost 3 bases to trimming and J lost 3 bases, with 18 bases between them. The CDR3 here is CASSSKDQWVHTEAFF. The DNA of the CDR3 is TGTGCCAGCAGCTCCAAGGATCAGTGGGTCCACACTGAAGCTTTCTTT. The variable domain in full, with the rest retrieved from reference TRBV5-5 and TRBJ1-1, is DAGVTQSPTHLIKTRGQQVTLRCSPISGHKSVSWYQQVLGQGPQFIFQYYEKEERGRGNFPDRFSARQFPNYSSELNVNALLLGDSALYLCASSSKDQWVHTEAFFGQGTRLTVV.

This chain connects TRBV27 to TRBJ1-2; no firm D call. The CDR3 runs to 15 residues. The germline V gene has CDR1 MNHEY and CDR2 SMNVEV (reference sequence). V lost 4 bases and J lost 4, with 16 bases in between. CDR3: CASSSHIGGPYGYTF. The CDR3 DNA sequence: TGTGCCAGCAGTTCCCACATCGGCGGGCCCTATGGCTACACCTTC.

In its sample, this clonotype was seen a few times. The chain is built from TRBV28 and TRBJ2-7, with a weak D call TRBD1 (5 bases). The CDR3 runs 15 residues. Trimming left V 5 bases short and J 2 bases short, with 16 bases between. CDR1 MDHEN and CDR2 SYDVKM come from the germline V gene. In DNA, the CDR3 is TGTGCCAGCAGTCTCCCAGGGTTGGGGCCCTACGAGCAGTACTTC. It translates to CASSLPGLGPYEQYF.

There are many counts of this clonotype. The chain is built from TRBV7-2 and TRBJ2-3; a possible D gene is TRBD2 (5 bases). Germline V gene lookup returns CDR1 SGHTA and CDR2 FQGNSA. The CDR3 contains 17 residues. With 3 bases removed from V and 2 bases from J, the gap between germline ends came to 18 bases. The DNA of the CDR3 is TGTGCCAGCAGCTTGCAAACTAGTAGGCAGTTCACAGATACGCAGTATTTT. This translates into CASSLQTSRQFTDTQYF.

This clonotype came up a few times. The gene calls are TRBV29-1 and TRBJ1-1, with D possibly being TRBD1 (6 bases). With 5 bases removed from V and 7 bases from J, the gap between germline ends came to 20 bases. CDR1 and CDR2 (germline): SQVTM, ANQGSEA. This CDR3 spans 14 amino acids. The CDR3, as DNA: TGCAGCGTTAATAAGGACAGTGTTGGACGTGAAGCTTTCTTT. It specifies CSVNKDSVGREAFF. Full variable domain (missing parts from reference TRBV29-1 and TRBJ1-1): SAVISQKPSRDICQRGTSLTIQCQVDSQVTMMFWYRQQPGQSLTLIATANQGSEATYESGFVIDKFPISRPNLTFSTLTVSNMSPEDSSIYLCSVNKDSVGREAFFGQGTRLTVV.

This clonotype has only a few counts. This chain links TRBV7-9 with TRBJ1-5, with a possible D match to TRBD1 (6 bases). Trimming stripped 3 bases from V and 3 bases from J, with 9 bases between. The CDR3 loop spans 14 amino acids. Germline V gene data show CDR1 as SEHNR and CDR2 as FQNEAQ (reference sequence). The CDR3 coding sequence is TGTGCCAGCAGCTTTGCAGGGGTCAATCAGCCCCAGCATTTT. Its protein product is CASSFAGVNQPQHF. Full variable domain (rest looked up from reference TRBV7-9 and TRBJ1-5): DTGVSQNPRHKITKRGQNVTFRCDPISEHNRLYWYRQTLGQGPEFLTYFQNEAQLEKSRLLSDRFSAERPKGSFSTLEIQRTEQGDSAMYLCASSFAGVNQPQHFGDGTRLSIL.

This clonotype occurred a few times. The rearrangement joins TRBV9 to TRBJ2-5; D is possibly TRBD1 or TRBD2 (5 bases each). Germline V gene sequence: CDR1 SGDLS, CDR2 YYNGEE. V was trimmed by 0 bases and J by 2 bases, leaving 11 bases between them. The CDR3 is 15 amino acids. The CDR3 nucleotides read TGTGCCAGCAGCGTAGGGGGACGGACACAAGAGACCCAGTACTTC. Residues: CASSVGGRTQETQYF.

In its sample, this clonotype was seen a few times. The CDR3 loop reads CASSLASATQYF. The CDR3 region has the DNA TGCGCCAGCAGCCTGGCCTCTGCTACGCAGTATTTT. The chain is built from TRBV5-1 and TRBJ2-3; D gene ambiguous. Germline V lookup: CDR1 SGHRS, CDR2 YFSETQ. The CDR3 length is 12 residues. Trimming left V 4 bases short and J 8 bases short, with 11 bases between.

This clonotype has a handful of counts. The chain employs TRBV13 and TRBJ1-2; D is unresolved. The CDR3 has 15 residues. Trimming pared 0 bases from V and 7 bases from J, leaving 15 bases between. CDR1 is PRHDT and CDR2 is FYEKMQ in the germline V gene (reference sequence). The CDR3 here is CASSLGASRWGGYTF. CDR3 in DNA: TGTGCCAGCAGCTTAGGCGCCTCCCGCTGGGGTGGCTACACCTTC.

This clonotype was seen repeatedly, ten times or more. This rearrangement joins TRBV7-8 to TRBJ2-1; D not resolved. There are 12 residues in the CDR3. Germline values: CDR1 SGHVS, CDR2 FQNEAQ. The V end lost 7 bases, the J end lost 8 bases, and 12 bases lay between the germline ends. CDR3 bases: TGTGCCAGCAACCAGGAAGGCCATGAGCAGTTCTTC. Translating gives CASNQEGHEQFF.

The table lists this clonotype with a few counts. The chain employs TRBV15 and TRBJ1-2; 11 nucleotides align to TRBD1. Germline trimming cut 1 base from V and 4 bases from J; bases unmatched to any gene: 8. Germline-derived CDR1 and CDR2 are LNHNV and YYDKDF (reference sequence). The CDR3 has 17 residues. CDR3 amino acids: CATSRGDRGWPVYGYTF. DNA of the CDR3: TGTGCCACCAGCAGAGGGGACAGGGGGTGGCCTGTCTATGGCTACACCTTC.

This clonotype was detected ten times or more. V gene TRBV12-3 or TRBV12-4 combines with J gene TRBJ2-5; D not resolved. The germline V and J ends were trimmed by 6 bases and 5 bases, with 10 bases remaining between them. The CDR3 is made up of 12 amino acids. CDR3 nucleotides: TGTGCCAGCAGCTCTCTGAAGGAGACCCAGTACTTC. Its protein is CASSSLKETQYF.

This clonotype was observed a handful of times. The chain recombines TRBV10-3 with TRBJ1-4, with D possibly being TRBD1 (6 bases). V gave up 10 bases and J gave up 3 bases, with 15 bases separating them. The CDR3 is 14 residues long. Germline values: CDR1 ENHRY, CDR2 SYGVKD. The CDR3 bases are TGTGCCACCACGCCAGGGGTAGCTAATGAAAAACTGTTTTTT. It specifies CATTPGVANEKLFF.

This clonotype was observed many times. This chain joins TRBV10-3 and TRBJ1-1; unclear D gene. V lost 4 bases to trimming and J lost 2 bases, with 8 bases between them. The V gene's germline CDR1 is ENHRY and CDR2 SYGVKD. The CDR3 contains 13 residues. The CDR3 spells CAISVLTNTEAFF. In nucleotides, the CDR3 is TGTGCCATCAGTGTCTTGACAAACACTGAAGCTTTCTTT.

This clonotype was counted between two and nine times. The genes are TRBV30 and TRBJ1-1; D is possibly TRBD1 (5 bases). V lost 2 bases and J lost 0, with 16 bases in between. Looked up from germline, CDR1 is GTSNPN and CDR2 is SVGIG (reference sequence). The CDR3 has 16 residues. The CDR3 sequence: CAWSPQGSSMNTEAFF. CDR3 coding DNA: TGTGCCTGGAGTCCCCAGGGTAGTTCCATGAACACTGAAGCTTTCTTT.

The sample holds many counts of this clonotype. The V call is TRBV20-1, the J call TRBJ2-5; 8 bases line up with TRBD2. The V gene end was trimmed by 1 base and the J gene end by 5 bases; junction bases not matched to a gene: 6. Germline CDR1 is DFQATT and CDR2 is SNEGSKA (reference sequence). This CDR3 is built from 14 residues. The CDR3 DNA reads as TGCAGTGCTAGAGGGACTAGCCTGCAGGAGACCCAGTACTTC. Residues: CSARGTSLQETQYF.

The chain is built from TRBV20-1 and TRBJ1-1; the D gene is possibly TRBD1 (5 bases). The germline V and J ends were trimmed by 7 bases and 5 bases, with 14 bases remaining between them. Looked up from germline, CDR1 is DFQATT and CDR2 is SNEGSKA (reference sequence). The CDR3 is made up of 12 amino acids. The CDR3 nucleotides read TGCAGTGTCGACAACCGGGGGACTGAAGCTTTCTTT. This gives the protein CSVDNRGTEAFF.

This clonotype was counted a few times. This chain joins TRBV13 and TRBJ1-6; D unresolved. Germline V gene lookup returns CDR1 PRHDT and CDR2 FYEKMQ (reference sequence). Trimming took off 1 base at V and 1 base at J, with 5 bases between the two ends. The CDR3 length is 15 residues. Here the CDR3 reads CASSLERSYNSPLHF. The CDR3 DNA sequence: TGTGCCAGCAGCTTAGAAAGGTCCTATAATTCACCCCTCCACTTT.

The chain recombines TRBV5-1 with TRBJ1-3; the match to TRBD1 covers 7 bases. The CDR3 is 14 residues long. The V segment lost 4 bases and the J segment 2 bases; nucleotides outside the gene matches: 3. Germline values: CDR1 SGHRS, CDR2 YFSETQ. In DNA, the CDR3 is TGCGCCAGCAGCGAGGGGGCGACTGGAAACACCATATATTTT. Its translation: CASSEGATGNTIYF.